The rows below give T cell receptor beta chains drawn from one sample of a study of CD8+ T cells in alopecia areata. The protocol was immunoSEQ multiplex PCR, while the TCRdb copy is restricted to in-frame clones and leaves out a portion. The table records about 140,000 clones, roughly 86% of them present only once. Sequencing was performed on CD8+ T cells sorted from blood, taken at week 4, from a patient treated with tofacitinib. These TCRs come from a human donor with alopecia areata. Each CDR3 is given with its conserved first and last residue. The D gene is left open where the match is weak. Size is omitted from some rows. Given values are once, few, many or a class for expanded clones.

v_gene	j_gene	d_gene	abundance	CDR3aa	CDR3nt
TRBV7-3	TRBJ2-1	.	.	CASSALGQVHEQFF	TGTGCCAGCAGCGCATTGGGGCAGGTCCATGAGCAGTTCTTC
TRBV29-1	TRBJ1-2	.	.	CSVVLGPGYGYTF	TGCAGCGTTGTGCTTGGGCCGGGCTATGGCTACACCTTC
TRBV7-9	TRBJ2-1	.	.	CASSLSESSYNEQFF	TGTGCCAGCAGCCTATCTGAGAGCTCCTACAATGAGCAGTTCTTC
TRBV2	TRBJ2-7	.	.	CASNGWDPRRGEQYF	TGTGCCAGCAATGGTTGGGACCCAAGGCGAGGGGAGCAGTACTTC
TRBV11-2	TRBJ2-2	.	.	CASSRSLRAFTGELFF	TGTGCCAGCAGTCGGAGCCTCAGGGCTTTCACCGGGGAGCTGTTTTTT
TRBV19	TRBJ1-2	.	once	CASSSPGKINTNYGYTF	TGTGCCAGTAGCTCTCCAGGGAAGATAAACACTAACTATGGCTACACCTTC
TRBV7-8	TRBJ1-1	TRBD1	.	CASRDRGNTEAFF	TGTGCCAGCAGAGACAGGGGTAACACTGAAGCTTTCTTT
TRBV9	TRBJ2-5	.	.	CASSVVPAETQYF	TGTGCCAGCAGCGTAGTTCCAGCTGAGACCCAGTACTTC
TRBV4-1	TRBJ2-7	.	.	CASSQVGTYEQYF	TGCGCCAGCAGCCAAGTGGGGACCTACGAGCAGTACTTC
TRBV29-1	TRBJ2-1	.	.	CSVEEGSKEGSEQFF	TGCAGCGTTGAAGAGGGCTCGAAGGAGGGAAGTGAGCAGTTCTTC
TRBV7-2	TRBJ1-2	TRBD1	.	CASSPWDSPLYGYTF	TGTGCCAGCAGCCCCTGGGACAGCCCTCTCTATGGCTACACCTTC
TRBV28	TRBJ2-3	TRBD1	.	CASSLGDSREDTQYF	TGTGCCAGCAGTTTGGGGGACAGCCGAGAAGATACGCAGTATTTT
TRBV25-1	TRBJ2-1	TRBD1	.	CASSGWTGPNEQFF	TGTGCCAGCAGTGGATGGACAGGCCCCAATGAGCAGTTCTTC
TRBV2	TRBJ2-1	.	.	CASSEAPPSRYNEQFF	TGTGCCAGCAGCGAGGCGCCCCCCTCCCGATACAATGAGCAGTTCTTC
TRBV5-1	TRBJ1-1	.	.	CASSYDRRWNTEAFF	TGCGCCAGCAGCTACGACAGGCGGTGGAACACTGAAGCTTTCTTT
TRBV5-6	TRBJ2-7	TRBD1	.	CASSSGQSYEQYF	TGTGCCAGCAGCTCGGGACAGTCCTACGAGCAGTACTTC
TRBV6-1	TRBJ2-7	.	.	CASSEGGAPYEQYF	TGTGCCAGCAGTGAAGGGGGGGCCCCCTACGAGCAGTACTTC
TRBV27	TRBJ1-1	TRBD1	.	CASSLDRGVTEAFF	TGTGCCAGCAGTTTAGACAGGGGCGTAACTGAAGCTTTCTTT
TRBV27	TRBJ2-7	TRBD2	.	CASSLSREGFHEQYF	TGTGCCAGCAGTTTATCGCGGGAGGGCTTCCACGAGCAGTACTTC
TRBV6-5	TRBJ2-7	.	.	CASSLGHTYEQYF	TGTGCCAGCAGCTTGGGACATACCTACGAGCAGTACTTC
TRBV5-1	TRBJ2-3	.	.	CASSSTTGRRDTQYF	TGCGCCAGCAGCTCCACGACAGGCCGGAGGGATACGCAGTATTTT
TRBV6-5	TRBJ1-1	.	.	CASSAGVHTEAFF	TGTGCCAGCAGTGCGGGGGTTCACACTGAAGCTTTCTTT
TRBV6-5	TRBJ2-2	.	.	CASSIDSYTGELFF	TGTGCCAGCAGCATCGACAGTTACACCGGGGAGCTGTTTTTT
TRBV14	TRBJ2-7	.	.	CASSQEIAFGYEQYF	TGTGCCAGCAGCCAGGAAATAGCGTTTGGCTACGAGCAGTACTTC
TRBV6-1	TRBJ2-1	.	.	CASSEGPYNEQFF	TGTGCCAGCAGTGAAGGCCCTTACAATGAGCAGTTCTTC
TRBV7-9	TRBJ2-2	TRBD1	few	CASSHGTALIGELFF	TGTGCCAGCAGCCACGGGACAGCCTTGATCGGGGAGCTGTTTTTT
TRBV19	TRBJ2-1	TRBD2	.	CASSLLAGPNEQFF	TGTGCCAGTAGTCTTCTAGCGGGACCGAATGAGCAGTTCTTC
TRBV7-2	TRBJ2-3	.	.	CASSSVETITNTQYF	TGTGCCAGCAGCTCGGTGGAGACTATCACAAATACGCAGTATTTT
TRBV10-3	TRBJ2-1	.	.	CAISEVSIGPDEQFF	TGTGCCATCAGTGAGGTGTCTATCGGACCCGATGAGCAGTTCTTC
TRBV29-1	TRBJ2-1	.	.	CSADLYNEQFF	TGCAGTGCTGATCTTTACAATGAGCAGTTCTTC
TRBV27	TRBJ2-7	TRBD1	.	CASSSDRERDRIIYEQYF	TGTGCCAGCAGTTCCGACCGCGAACGGGACAGAATTATCTACGAGCAGTACTTC
TRBV7-9	TRBJ2-1	.	.	CASSLTRSSYNEQFF	TGTGCCAGCAGCTTAACCAGGAGCTCCTACAATGAGCAGTTCTTC
TRBV6-5	TRBJ2-3	TRBD1	once	CASSWTGGDTQYF	TGTGCCAGCAGCTGGACAGGGGGAGATACGCAGTATTTT
TRBV28	TRBJ2-3	.	once	CASSPTAVGVDTQYF	TGTGCCAGCAGCCCGACCGCCGTGGGAGTAGATACGCAGTATTTT
TRBV6-1	TRBJ2-7	.	.	CASSEDGSAYEQYF	TGTGCCAGCAGTGAAGATGGCAGCGCCTACGAGCAGTACTTC
TRBV27	TRBJ2-2	TRBD2	few	CASSLASGSEWTGELFF	TGTGCCAGCAGTTTAGCTAGCGGGAGTGAGTGGACCGGGGAGCTGTTTTTT
TRBV29-1	TRBJ1-1	.	.	CSVSVNTEAFF	TGCAGTGTCTCGGTGAACACTGAAGCTTTCTTT
TRBV7-9	TRBJ2-1	.	.	CASSLGSTNEQFF	TGTGCCAGCAGCTTAGGGTCGACCAATGAGCAGTTCTTC
TRBV19	TRBJ2-1	.	.	CASMLGAGTSYNEQFF	TGTGCCAGTATGCTGGGAGCAGGGACGTCCTACAATGAGCAGTTCTTC
TRBV7-9	TRBJ1-2	.	.	CASSLGGLYGYTF	TGTGCCAGCAGCTTAGGAGGGCTGTATGGCTACACCTTC
TRBV7-8	TRBJ2-3	.	.	CASSLESTDTQYF	TGTGCCAGCAGCTTAGAGAGCACAGATACGCAGTATTTT
TRBV4-1	TRBJ2-3	.	.	CASSQSGGTDHYTQYF	TGCGCCAGCAGCCAATCCGGCGGGACAGACCATTATACGCAGTATTTT
TRBV15	TRBJ2-5	.	.	CATSRAWSPQETQYF	TGTGCCACCAGCAGGGCATGGTCACCACAAGAGACCCAGTACTTC
TRBV25-1	TRBJ2-6	TRBD1	.	CASRPTGAGANVLTF	TGTGCCAGCAGACCTACAGGGGCTGGGGCCAACGTCCTGACTTTC
TRBV29-1	TRBJ2-1	.	once	CSVEGTVGNEQFF	TGCAGCGTTGAAGGGACAGTGGGTAATGAGCAGTTCTTC
TRBV11-2	TRBJ2-1	.	.	CASSSGGGLRYNEQFF	TGTGCCAGCAGCTCTGGAGGGGGCCTTAGGTACAATGAGCAGTTCTTC
TRBV29-1	TRBJ2-2	.	.	CSGRQTNTGELFF	TGCAGCGGACGACAGACGAACACCGGGGAGCTGTTTTTT
TRBV28	TRBJ2-1	TRBD2	.	CASIPAGGYNEQFF	TGTGCCAGCATCCCAGCGGGGGGCTACAATGAGCAGTTCTTC
TRBV29-1	TRBJ2-7	TRBD2	.	CSVARGISYEQYF	TGCAGCGTTGCGCGGGGGATCTCCTACGAGCAGTACTTC
TRBV5-1	TRBJ2-2	TRBD1	.	CASSSGTGEDTGELFF	TGCGCCAGCAGCTCCGGGACAGGGGAGGACACCGGGGAGCTGTTTTTT
TRBV19	TRBJ1-1	.	.	CASSGAEAFF	TGTGCCAGTAGTGGCGCTGAAGCTTTCTTT